The source of this T cell receptor (beta chain) is a study of cytomegalovirus exposure and HLA in healthy donors. Points from the study as a whole: Later findings reportedly placed an Asian-associated ancestry cluster below the 666-donor mean for N-insertions. CMV antigen specificity of three CMV-associated chains was confirmed in vitro.

Germline values: CDR1 SGHNT, CDR2 YENEEA. There are 14 residues in the CDR3. Between the trimmed V and J ends, which lost 4 bases and 1 base, there was a span of 8 bases. The study ran its PCR with 60 Vbeta and 13 Jbeta primers. The method was immunoSEQ multiplex PCR; TCRdb's version includes in-frame clones alone and lacks a portion of them. The sample has 99,000 or so clones, 75% to 90% seen once. In the case of this clone: Its antigen remains unidentified.

This chain joins TRBV11-3 and TRBJ2-4; perhaps TRBD1 as D (6 bases). The TCR originated in a man in his thirties or forties in good health and CMV-seropositive. Sequencing was performed on PBMCs. This CDR3 reads CASSSGGAKNIQYF. CDR3 coding DNA: TGTGCCAGCAGCTCTGGGGGCGCCAAAAACATTCAGTACTTC.